Listed below are T cell receptor beta chains from one sample, sequenced in a study of T cells in tuberculosis. The data were produced by immunoSEQ multiplex PCR, yet TCRdb's version contains in-frame clones alone and is incomplete. This table holds about 43,000 clones, approximately 94% found once. Sequencing was performed on PBMCs. The receptors were sampled from a donor aged 10-29 years with latent tuberculosis or without tuberculosis infection. Some clones in this sample may be carry-over from other donors' samples. CDR3s include the opening cysteine and the closing phenylalanine or tryptophan. The D gene is left open where the match is weak. Expanded clones are given a class, and other clones once, few, many or no size at all.

V gene	J gene	D gene	clone size	CDR3 protein	CDR3 DNA
TRBV25-1	TRBJ1-2	.	.	CASSERGVLDYGYTF	TGTGCCAGCAGTGAGCGGGGGGTTCTCGACTATGGCTACACCTTC
TRBV5-1	TRBJ2-7	TRBD2	.	CASSLAGGEQYF	TGCGCCAGCAGCTTAGCGGGAGGGGAGCAGTACTTC
TRBV27	TRBJ2-7	TRBD2	.	CASSTFGGGSYEQYF	TGTGCCAGCAGTACATTTGGCGGGGGGTCCTACGAGCAGTACTTC
TRBV7-8	TRBJ1-2	TRBD1	.	CASSPTGFGYGYTF	TGTGCCAGCAGCCCGACAGGGTTCGGCTATGGCTACACCTTC
TRBV11-2	TRBJ2-5	.	.	CASSPGLSSKETQYF	TGTGCCAGCAGCCCGGGTTTATCTAGCAAGGAGACCCAGTACTTC
TRBV11-1	TRBJ2-2	TRBD1	.	CASSYYRGQTGELFF	TGTGCCAGCAGTTATTACAGGGGGCAGACCGGGGAGCTGTTTTTT
TRBV2	TRBJ2-2	.	.	CASTKTGQAGELFF	TGTGCCAGCACTAAAACAGGGCAGGCCGGGGAGCTGTTTTTT
TRBV4-3	TRBJ2-2	.	.	CASSQDGAGGGDTGELFF	TGCGCCAGCAGCCAAGATGGGGCTGGGGGGGGCGACACCGGGGAGCTGTTTTTT
TRBV19	TRBJ2-1	.	.	CATTSSYNEQFF	TGTGCCACTACGAGCTCCTACAATGAGCAGTTCTTC
TRBV28	TRBJ2-1	TRBD2	.	CASSPTGGGNEQFF	TGTGCCAGCAGTCCAACGGGAGGCGGGAATGAGCAGTTCTTC
TRBV25-1	TRBJ2-1	.	.	CASSEEGSYNEQFF	TGTGCCAGCAGTGAAGAGGGCTCCTACAATGAGCAGTTCTTC
TRBV11-2	TRBJ2-1	TRBD2	once	CASGREPEDNEQFF	TGTGCCAGCGGGCGGGAGCCCGAGGACAATGAGCAGTTCTTC
TRBV6-1	TRBJ2-5	TRBD2	.	CASSEKWRASGRVGTQYF	TGTGCCAGCAGTGAAAAATGGCGGGCTAGCGGGAGAGTCGGGACCCAGTACTTC
TRBV10-3	TRBJ1-2	TRBD1	.	CAIRTGQGANYGYTF	TGTGCCATCAGGACGGGACAGGGAGCTAACTATGGCTACACCTTC
TRBV29-1	TRBJ1-3	.	.	CSAKLAAGSGNTIYF	TGCAGCGCGAAATTGGCGGCGGGCTCTGGAAACACCATATATTTT
TRBV10-3	TRBJ1-1	.	.	CAITPTVGTEAFF	TGTGCCATCACCCCGACAGTAGGCACTGAAGCTTTCTTT
TRBV4-3	TRBJ2-1	TRBD2	.	CASSQEISASGRALYNEQFF	TGCGCCAGCAGCCAAGAGATTTCGGCTAGCGGGAGGGCCCTCTACAATGAGCAGTTCTTC
TRBV28	TRBJ1-1	.	.	CASKPRQALGDTEAFF	TGTGCCAGCAAGCCGAGACAGGCCTTGGGGGACACTGAAGCTTTCTTT
TRBV30	TRBJ1-2	TRBD1	.	CAWSVRGQGVYGYTF	TGTGCCTGGAGTGTACGGGGACAGGGGGTCTATGGCTACACCTTC
TRBV6-4	TRBJ2-3	.	.	CASSAGGAASTDTQYF	TGTGCCAGCAGTGCCGGGGGAGCGGCTAGCACAGATACGCAGTATTTT
TRBV14	TRBJ2-7	.	.	CASSPLGVREQYF	TGTGCCAGCAGCCCGTTAGGAGTGAGGGAGCAGTACTTC
TRBV4-1	TRBJ2-2	TRBD2	.	CASSQAGSGRGYTGELFF	TGCGCCAGCAGCCAAGCCGGGAGCGGGAGGGGTTACACCGGGGAGCTGTTTTTT